This T cell receptor beta chain comes out of a study of spatial heterogeneity in lung cancer. TCRdb ran MiXCR on the 5' RACE reads and lists one entry per CDR3 protein. The sample consists of around 29,000 distinct CDR3 sequences, more than 9% of them appearing once. V was trimmed by 0 bases and J by 1 base, leaving 16 bases between them. The CDR3 runs to 17 residues. Germline V CDR1 and CDR2: SGHRS, YFSETQ. Time point specified: blood at routine non-recurrence follow-up after resection. No cells were sorted before sequencing. The whole RNA sequenced was extracted from tumor, nontumor lung or frozen PBMC. The table lists this clonotype with many counts.

Sequencing used PBMCs, obtained at follow-up. The TCR originated in a female donor with early-stage non-small cell lung cancer. V and J are TRBV5-1 and TRBJ1-1; possibly TRBD1 for D (6 bases). Here the CDR3 DNA reads TGCGCCAGCAGCTTGGCCCTCCACAGGGAGAGGAACACTGAAGCTTTCTTT. It specifies CASSLALHRERNTEAFF.